This entry concerns a single T cell receptor (beta chain). Its antigen is undetermined. Germline loops: CDR1 ENHRY, CDR2 SYGVKD. The length of the CDR3 is 12 residues. V lost 5 bases and J lost 3, with 7 bases in between. Recipient PBMCs carried a CFSE label and met irradiated graft donor PBMCs for five to seven days before FACS sorting. Sequencing used immunoSEQ multiplex PCR; TCRdb keeps in-frame clones, though not all of them. The sample has around 15,000 clones, about 53% seen once. The sample is drawn from a study of Tregs in tolerant kidney transplant recipients. Study-wide results and limits: Changing PCR primers prevented nucleotide comparison between some patients' samples. The most relevant donor-specific Treg TCRbeta repertoire apparently came from expansion with activated donor B cells.

This TCR was sampled from a human patient who received a combined kidney and bone marrow transplant. The chain joins TRBV10-3 to TRBJ2-5; D remains ambiguous. This sample comprised CD4+ T cells from blood cultured with allogeneic cells, obtained before the transplant. CDR3 loop: CAISRNKETQYF. The CDR3 DNA reads as TGTGCCATCAGTCGAAACAAAGAGACCCAGTACTTC.